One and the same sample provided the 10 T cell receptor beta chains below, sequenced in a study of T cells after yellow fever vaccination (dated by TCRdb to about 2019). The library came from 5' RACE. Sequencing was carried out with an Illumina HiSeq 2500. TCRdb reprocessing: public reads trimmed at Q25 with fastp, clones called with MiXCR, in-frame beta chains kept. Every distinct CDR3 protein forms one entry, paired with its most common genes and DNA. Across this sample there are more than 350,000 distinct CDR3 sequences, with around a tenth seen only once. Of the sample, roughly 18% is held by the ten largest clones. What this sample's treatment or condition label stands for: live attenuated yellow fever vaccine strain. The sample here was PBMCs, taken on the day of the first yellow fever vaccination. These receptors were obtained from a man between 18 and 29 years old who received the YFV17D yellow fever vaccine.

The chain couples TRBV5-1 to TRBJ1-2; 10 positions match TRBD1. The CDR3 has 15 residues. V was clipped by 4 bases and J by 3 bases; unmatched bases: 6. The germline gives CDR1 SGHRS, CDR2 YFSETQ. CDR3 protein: CASSPDGTGDYGYTF. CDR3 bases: TGCGCCAGCAGCCCGGACGGGACAGGGGACTATGGCTACACCTTC.

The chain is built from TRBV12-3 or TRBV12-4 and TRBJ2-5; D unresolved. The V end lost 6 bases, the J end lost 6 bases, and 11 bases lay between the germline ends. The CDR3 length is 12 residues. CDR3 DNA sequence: TGTGCCAGCAGGCAAGGCATAAAGACCCAGTACTTC. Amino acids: CASRQGIKTQYF.

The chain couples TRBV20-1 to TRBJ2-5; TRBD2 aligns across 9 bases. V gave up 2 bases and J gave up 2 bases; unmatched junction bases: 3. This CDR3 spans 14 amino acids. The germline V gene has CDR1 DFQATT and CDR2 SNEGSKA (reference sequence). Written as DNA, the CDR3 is TGCAGTGCTAGATTGACTAGCGGTCAAGAGACCCAGTACTTC. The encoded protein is CSARLTSGQETQYF.

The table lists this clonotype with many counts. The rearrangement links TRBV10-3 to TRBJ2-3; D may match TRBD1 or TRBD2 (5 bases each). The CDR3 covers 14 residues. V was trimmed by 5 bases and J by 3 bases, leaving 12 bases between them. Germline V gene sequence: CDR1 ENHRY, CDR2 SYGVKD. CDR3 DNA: TGTGCCATCAGTTCCACGGGGCAGACAGATACGCAGTATTTT. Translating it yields CAISSTGQTDTQYF.

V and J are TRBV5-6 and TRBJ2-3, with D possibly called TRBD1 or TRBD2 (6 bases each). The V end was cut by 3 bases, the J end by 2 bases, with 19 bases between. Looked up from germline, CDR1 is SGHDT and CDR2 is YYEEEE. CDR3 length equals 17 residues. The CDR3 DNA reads TGTGCCAGCAGCTCAGGGCTCGAGGGGGGTCACACAGATACGCAGTATTTT. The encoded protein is CASSSGLEGGHTDTQYF.

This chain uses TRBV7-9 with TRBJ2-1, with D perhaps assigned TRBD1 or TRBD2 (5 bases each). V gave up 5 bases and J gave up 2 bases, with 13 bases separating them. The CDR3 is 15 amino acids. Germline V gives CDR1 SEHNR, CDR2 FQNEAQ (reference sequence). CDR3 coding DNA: TGTGCCAGCAGCCCGGGACCGTTAACCTACAATGAGCAGTTCTTC. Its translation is CASSPGPLTYNEQFF.

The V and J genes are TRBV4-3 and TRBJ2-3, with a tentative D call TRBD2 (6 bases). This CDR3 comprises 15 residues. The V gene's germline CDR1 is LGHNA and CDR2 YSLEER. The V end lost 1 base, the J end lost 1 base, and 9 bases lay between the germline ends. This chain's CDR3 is CASSQAGGGTDTQYF. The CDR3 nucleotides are TGCGCCAGCAGCCAAGCTGGCGGGGGCACAGATACGCAGTATTTT.

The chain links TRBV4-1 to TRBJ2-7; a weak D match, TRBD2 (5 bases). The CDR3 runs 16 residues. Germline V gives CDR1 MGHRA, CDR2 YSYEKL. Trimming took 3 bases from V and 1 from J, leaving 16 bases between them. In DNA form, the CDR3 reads TGCGCCAGCAGCCAGGCCGGGAACCGCCGTTCCTACGAGCAGTACTTC. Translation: CASSQAGNRRSYEQYF.

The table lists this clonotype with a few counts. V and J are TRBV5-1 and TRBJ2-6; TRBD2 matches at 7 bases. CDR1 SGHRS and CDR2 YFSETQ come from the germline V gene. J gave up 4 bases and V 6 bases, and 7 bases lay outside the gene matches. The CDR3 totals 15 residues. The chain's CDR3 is CASTPGGDGANVLTF. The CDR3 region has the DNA TGCGCCAGCACCCCTGGGGGGGACGGGGCCAACGTCCTGACTTTC.

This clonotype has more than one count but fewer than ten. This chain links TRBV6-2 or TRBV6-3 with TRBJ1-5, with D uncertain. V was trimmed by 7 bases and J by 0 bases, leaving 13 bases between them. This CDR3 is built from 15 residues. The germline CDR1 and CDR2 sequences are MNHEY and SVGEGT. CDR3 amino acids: CASTIGGISNQPQHF. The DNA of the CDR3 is TGTGCCAGCACCATCGGCGGAATTAGCAATCAGCCCCAGCATTTT.